The present entry profiles one TCR beta chain with its context. The antigen is unknown. The CDR3 regions of TCR beta were amplified from RNA transcripts. Initially, a first-round RT-PCR of the TCR CDR3 employed the HTBI primer set. MiXCR was run by TCRdb on the multiplex PCR reads, yielding one entry per CDR3 protein. The table shows under 300,000 distinct CDR3 sequences, with about an eighth occurring only once. This sample is drawn from a study of T cells in Graves' hyperthyroidism and ophthalmopathy. Background on the study: Peripheral blood was collected at initial diagnosis, before any treatment. Study conclusions and caveats: Through a model of 13 V-J features, ophthalmopathy was separated from stable hyperthyroidism.

V dropped 5 bases and J dropped 6 bases, with 20 bases sitting between them. This CDR3 spans 16 amino acids. In germline, CDR1 is SEHNR, CDR2 FQNEAQ (reference sequence). The chain uses TRBV7-9 and TRBJ2-1; tentative D call: TRBD2 (5 bases). This TCR derives from a woman aged 25-40 years with Graves' hyperthyroidism that later progressed to Graves' ophthalmopathy. The sample taken for sequencing was blood. The CDR3 DNA is TGTGCCAGCAGCCCCAGCACTACTAGATTTGGCAATGAGCAGTTCTTC. This sequence encodes CASSPSTTRFGNEQFF.